These 25 T cell receptor beta chains came from one sample sequenced in a study of shared clonotypes between healthy human individuals. The data were produced by immunoSEQ multiplex PCR, yet TCRdb's version contains in-frame clones alone and is incomplete. The sample contains 2 million to 2.5 million clones, more than 80% of which appear only once. The sequenced material came from naive CD4+ T cells from PBMCs. Subset meaning: CD45RA+ positively selected. The receptors come from a man between 18 and 29 years old in good health. Some clones in this sample may be carry-over from other donors' samples.

The chain combines TRBV7-8 with TRBJ1-5; tentative D call: TRBD1 (6 bases). CDR1 is SGHVS, CDR2 FQNEAQ, per germline. Between the trimmed V and J ends, which lost 5 bases and 3 bases, there was a span of 11 bases. The CDR3 sequence is 14 residues long. The CDR3 region is CASSPRDTNQPQHF. In nucleotides, the CDR3 is TGTGCCAGCAGCCCCCGGGACACCAATCAGCCCCAGCATTTT.

The chain links TRBV5-1 to TRBJ2-1, with D possibly being TRBD2 (5 bases). Per germline, CDR1 SGHRS and CDR2 YFSETQ. V lost 4 bases to trimming and J lost 3 bases, with 17 bases between them. There are 16 residues in the CDR3. For the CDR3, the DNA is TGCGCCAGCAGCCGAACTAAACTAGTCGACTACAATGAGCAGTTCTTC. Translation gives CASSRTKLVDYNEQFF.

This clone has just one count. The chain joins TRBV27 to TRBJ2-1; the D gene could be TRBD1 or TRBD2 (6 bases each). The germline gives CDR1 MNHEY, CDR2 SMNVEV (reference sequence). Trimming took off 2 bases at V and 7 bases at J, with 12 bases between the two ends. The CDR3 loop spans 14 amino acids. The DNA of the CDR3 is TGTGCCAGCAGTTTACCGGGGGCGGGGAATGAGCAGTTCTTC. It is translated as CASSLPGAGNEQFF.

This chain joins TRBV28 and TRBJ2-7; D uncertain. Trimming cost V 7 bases and J 4 bases, with 14 bases left between them. CDR3 length: 13 residues. Looked up from germline, CDR1 is MDHEN and CDR2 is SYDVKM. The CDR3: CASTKSGPYEQYF. In DNA form, the CDR3 reads TGTGCCAGCACTAAAAGTGGGCCTTACGAGCAGTACTTC.

The chain employs TRBV25-1 and TRBJ2-1; 11 positions agree with TRBD2. CDR3 size: 16 residues. CDR1 is MGHDK, CDR2 SYGVNS, per germline. V was pared by 4 bases and J by 0 bases, with 2 bases of the junction left unmatched. CDR3 bases: TGTGCCAGCAGTGGGGGGACTAGCGGCTCCTACAATGAGCAGTTCTTC. The encoded protein is CASSGGTSGSYNEQFF.

This chain joins TRBV14 and TRBJ2-5; 7 bases fit TRBD1. J was trimmed by 1 base and V by 3 bases; bases with no gene match: 8. CDR1 is SGHDN and CDR2 is FVKESK in the germline V gene. The CDR3 contains 16 residues. This CDR3 is CASSQHSGQPQETQYF. CDR3 in DNA: TGTGCCAGCAGCCAGCATTCGGGACAGCCCCAAGAGACCCAGTACTTC.

The chain joins TRBV5-6 to TRBJ2-3; D remains ambiguous. This CDR3 spans 16 amino acids. The germline gives CDR1 SGHDT, CDR2 YYEEEE. The V gene lost 2 bases and the J gene lost 5 bases, with 18 bases spanning the gap. The CDR3 DNA sequence: TGTGCCAGCAGCTTATCAATGACTCCGACTGGAGATACGCAGTATTTT. Amino acids: CASSLSMTPTGDTQYF. Full variable domain (rest looked up from reference TRBV5-6 and TRBJ2-3): DAGVTQSPTHLIKTRGQQVTLRCSPKSGHDTVSWYQQALGQGPQFIFQYYEEEERQRGNFPDRFSGHQFPNYSSELNVNALLLGDSALYLCASSLSMTPTGDTQYFGPGTRLTVL.

J is TRBJ1-1 and V is TRBV6-1; D remains unclear. V was trimmed by 7 bases and J by 2 bases, leaving 5 bases between them. CDR3 length equals 11 residues. Germline CDR1 is MNHNS and CDR2 is SASEGT. The CDR3 region is CASIRNTEAFF. CDR3 bases: TGTGCCAGCATCAGAAACACTGAAGCTTTCTTT.

The chain is built from TRBV5-1 and TRBJ2-2, with 11 bases aligning to TRBD2. The germline V gene has CDR1 SGHRS and CDR2 YFSETQ. Losses at the gene ends were 4 bases for V and 7 bases for J; bases not matched to a gene: 6. CDR3 size: 15 residues. Written as DNA, the CDR3 is TGCGCCAGCAGCATTCTAGCGGGAGGATTCGGGGAGCTGTTTTTT. Translated: CASSILAGGFGELFF. The whole variable domain, remainder taken from reference TRBV5-1 and TRBJ2-2, is KAGVTQTPRYLIKTRGQQVTLSCSPISGHRSVSWYQQTPGQGLQFLFEYFSETQRNKGNFPGRFSGRQFSNSRSEMNVSTLELGDSALYLCASSILAGGFGELFFGEGSRLTVL.

The J gene is TRBJ1-3, the V gene TRBV7-8; D unclear. V lost 3 bases to trimming and J lost 0 bases, with 12 bases between them. Germline CDR1 and CDR2: SGHVS and FQNEAQ. This CDR3 comprises 16 residues. This CDR3 reads CASSFSGRHSGNTIYF. The CDR3 coding sequence is TGTGCCAGCAGCTTCTCCGGACGGCACTCTGGAAACACCATATATTTT.

The CDR3 protein is CASSSVTKNTQYF. The CDR3 DNA reads TGTGCCAGCAGTAGCGTGACGAAGAATACGCAGTATTTT. The rearrangement uses TRBV6-1 and TRBJ2-3; D gene uncertain. CDR1 is MNHNS and CDR2 is SASEGT in the germline V gene. The CDR3 runs to 13 residues. Trimming took off 5 bases at V and 7 bases at J, with 13 bases between the two ends.

The chain joins TRBV28 to TRBJ1-1; no firm D call. Trimming took 5 bases from V and 1 from J, leaving 11 bases between them. The CDR3 spans 14 residues. Germline CDR1 MDHEN, CDR2 SYDVKM. The CDR3: CASSPGPENTEAFF. In DNA form, the CDR3 reads TGTGCCAGCAGTCCCGGACCGGAGAACACTGAAGCTTTCTTT. The variable domain in full, with the rest retrieved from reference TRBV28 and TRBJ1-1, is DVKVTQSSRYLVKRTGEKVFLECVQDMDHENMFWYRQDPGLGLRLIYFSYDVKMKEKGDIPEGYSVSREKKERFSLILESASTNQTSMYLCASSPGPENTEAFFGQGTRLTVV.

CDR3 protein: CASSLPLERYGYTF. The CDR3 nucleotides read TGCGCCAGCAGCTTGCCTCTTGAGCGCTATGGCTACACCTTC. The chain is built from TRBV5-1 and TRBJ1-2; no firm D call. The CDR3 totals 14 residues. The V gene lost 1 base and the J gene lost 4 bases, with 11 bases spanning the gap. Germline V gene data show CDR1 as SGHRS and CDR2 as YFSETQ.

This clone was counted once. The chain has TRBV19 and TRBJ2-7, with D perhaps matching TRBD2 (5 bases). Trimming shortened V by 2 bases and J by 1 base, and 12 bases separated the two germline ends. The CDR3 has 15 residues. Germline CDR1 is LNHDA and CDR2 is SQIVND (reference sequence). CDR3: CASSIMLAQSYEQYF. In nucleotides, the CDR3 is TGTGCCAGTAGTATAATGCTAGCCCAATCCTACGAGCAGTACTTC.

V and J are TRBV5-1 and TRBJ2-6; D unresolved. The ends were cut back, 4 bases at V and 2 bases at J, with 13 bases in the middle. The CDR3 loop spans 16 amino acids. Germline CDR1 is SGHRS and CDR2 is YFSETQ. CDR3 sequence reads: CASSPGLWAGANVLTF. The CDR3, as DNA: TGCGCCAGCAGCCCAGGCCTGTGGGCTGGGGCCAACGTCCTGACTTTC.

V is TRBV4-1 and J is TRBJ1-2, with 9 nucleotides matching TRBD1. From germline, CDR1 is MGHRA and CDR2 YSYEKL. The CDR3 is 16 amino acids. V gave up 2 bases and J gave up 8 bases; unmatched junction bases: 12. DNA of the CDR3: TGCGCCAGCAGCCAACCCGACCGGGACAGGGCGAACGGCTACACCTTC. This sequence encodes CASSQPDRDRANGYTF.

The chain uses TRBV9 and TRBJ1-1, with D maybe TRBD1 (5 bases). V lost 4 bases, J lost 6 bases, and 16 bases lay in between. Germline V CDR1 and CDR2: SGDLS, YYNGEE. The CDR3 is 14 residues long. CDR3 sequence: CASSIHPQGSEAFF. The CDR3 bases are TGTGCCAGCAGCATCCACCCTCAGGGTTCTGAAGCTTTCTTT.

This chain connects TRBV19 to TRBJ2-2; the D is unclear. Germline V gene sequence: CDR1 LNHDA, CDR2 SQIVND (reference sequence). The CDR3 runs to 17 residues. V lost 3 bases and J lost 2, with 16 bases in between. CDR3 bases: TGTGCCAGTAGTATGGCTACCGGCGGCCTAAACACCGGGGAGCTGTTTTTT. This gives the protein CASSMATGGLNTGELFF.

The chain carries TRBV27 and TRBJ1-3; 10 positions match TRBD1. The CDR3 has 16 amino acids. Germline assignment: CDR1 MNHEY and CDR2 SMNVEV (reference sequence). V trimming: 6 bases; J trimming: 2 bases; junction bases outside the gene matches: 7. The chain's CDR3 is CASRHHGTGAGNTIYF. The CDR3 DNA sequence: TGTGCCAGCAGACATCACGGGACAGGGGCTGGAAACACCATATATTTT.

For the CDR3, the DNA is TGTGCCAGTAACGTTAAAGGGACGGGGGGTCAGCCCCAGCATTTT. Protein sequence: CASNVKGTGGQPQHF. The genes are TRBV19 and TRBJ1-5; weak D call: TRBD1 (5 bases). This CDR3 comprises 15 residues. V was trimmed by 7 bases and J by 6 bases, leaving 19 bases between them. Germline CDR1 and CDR2: LNHDA and SQIVND (reference sequence).

The chain links TRBV7-2 to TRBJ2-1; D assignment may be TRBD1 or TRBD2 (5 bases each). The V and J ends lost 6 bases and 8 bases respectively, with 23 bases between them. Per germline, CDR1 SGHTA and CDR2 FQGNSA. The CDR3 has 16 residues. The CDR3 loop is CASRQTGTALPHEQFF. CDR3 DNA: TGTGCCAGCAGGCAGACCGGGACCGCGCTGCCCCATGAGCAGTTCTTC. Supplemented by reference TRBV7-2 and TRBJ2-1, the full variable domain reads GAGVSQSPSNKVTEKGKDVELRCDPISGHTALYWYRQSLGQGLEFLIYFQGNSAPDKSGLPSDRFSAERTGGSVSTLTIQRTQQEDSAVYLCASRQTGTALPHEQFFGPGTRLTVL.

The V and J genes are TRBV5-1 and TRBJ1-1; D gene ambiguous. Trimming stripped 9 bases from V and 0 bases from J, with 18 bases between. This CDR3 is 15 amino acids long. Germline CDR1 SGHRS, CDR2 YFSETQ. CDR3: CATQAGNGMNTEAFF. CDR3 sequence (DNA): TGCGCCACCCAAGCGGGAAATGGGATGAACACTGAAGCTTTCTTT.

The genes are TRBV28 and TRBJ1-4; TRBD1 is a possible D gene (5 bases). Trimming pared 5 bases from V and 10 bases from J, leaving 17 bases between. Germline V gene data show CDR1 as MDHEN and CDR2 as SYDVKM. The CDR3 loop spans 14 amino acids. The CDR3 nucleotides are TGTGCCAGCAGTCTGGGGCCAACTCCCCTAAAACTGTTTTTT. Its protein product is CASSLGPTPLKLFF.

This chain joins TRBV5-1 and TRBJ2-5, with D perhaps TRBD1 or TRBD2 (6 bases each). CDR3 length: 14 residues. V was clipped by 0 bases and J by 3 bases, with 9 bases between them. Germline values: CDR1 SGHRS, CDR2 YFSETQ. DNA of the CDR3: TGCGCCAGCAGCTTGGCAGGGGAGGAAGAGACCCAGTACTTC. As protein: CASSLAGEEETQYF.

The genes are TRBV7-6 and TRBJ2-7; 7 bases are a match to TRBD1. This CDR3 has 13 residues. Per the germline V gene, CDR1 is SGHVS and CDR2 is FNYEAQ. Trimming cost V 5 bases and J 3 bases; bases outside gene matches: 4. The CDR3 nucleotides are TGTGCCAGCAGCCCACGGACAGGCTACGAGCAGTACTTC. Its translation: CASSPRTGYEQYF.